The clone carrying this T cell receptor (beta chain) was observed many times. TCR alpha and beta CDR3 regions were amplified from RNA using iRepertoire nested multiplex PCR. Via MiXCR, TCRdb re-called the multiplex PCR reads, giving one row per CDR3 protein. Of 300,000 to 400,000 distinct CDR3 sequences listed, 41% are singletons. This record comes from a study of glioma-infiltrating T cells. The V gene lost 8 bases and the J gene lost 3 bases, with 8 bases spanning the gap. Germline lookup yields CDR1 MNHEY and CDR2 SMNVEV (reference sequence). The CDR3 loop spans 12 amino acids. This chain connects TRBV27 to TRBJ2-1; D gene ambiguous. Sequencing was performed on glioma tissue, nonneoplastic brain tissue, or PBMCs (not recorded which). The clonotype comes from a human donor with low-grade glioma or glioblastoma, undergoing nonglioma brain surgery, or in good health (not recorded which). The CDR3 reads CASGPSYNEQFF. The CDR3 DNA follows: TGTGCCAGCGGTCCAAGCTACAATGAGCAGTTCTTC.